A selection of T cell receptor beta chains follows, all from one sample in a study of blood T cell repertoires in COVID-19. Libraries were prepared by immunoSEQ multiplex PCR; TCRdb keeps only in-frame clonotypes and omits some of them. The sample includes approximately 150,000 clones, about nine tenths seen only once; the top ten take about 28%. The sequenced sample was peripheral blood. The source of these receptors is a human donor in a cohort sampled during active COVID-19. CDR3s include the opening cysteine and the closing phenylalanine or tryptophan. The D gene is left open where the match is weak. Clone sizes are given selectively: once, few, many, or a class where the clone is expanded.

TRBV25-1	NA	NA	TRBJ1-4	CASSEWFPQGSEEKLFF	TGTGCCAGCAGTGAATGGTTCCCCCAGGGGTCGGAAGAAAAACTGTTTTTT
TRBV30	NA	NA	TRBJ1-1	CAWSVQVNTEAFF	TGTGCCTGGAGTGTACAGGTTAACACTGAAGCTTTCTTT
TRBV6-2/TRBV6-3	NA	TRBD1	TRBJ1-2	CASSETGEYGYTF	TGTGCCAGCAGCGAGACAGGGGAATATGGCTACACCTTC
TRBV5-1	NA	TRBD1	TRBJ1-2	CASSTRTGGYGYTF	TGCGCCAGCAGCACCCGGACAGGGGGCTATGGCTACACCTTC
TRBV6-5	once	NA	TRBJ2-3	CASSYSGGAIDTQYF	TGTGCCAGCAGTTACTCAGGGGGGGCCATAGATACGCAGTATTTT
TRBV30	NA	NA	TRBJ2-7	CAWSVQLGSEQYF	TGTGCCTGGAGTGTACAGCTGGGGAGCGAGCAGTACTTC
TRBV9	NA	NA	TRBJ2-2	CASSEWAQTTGELFF	TGTGCCAGCAGCGAGTGGGCACAGACGACCGGGGAGCTGTTTTTT
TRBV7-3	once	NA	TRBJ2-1	CASSPLGASYNEQFF	TGTGCCAGCAGCCCCCTGGGGGCCTCCTACAATGAGCAGTTCTTC
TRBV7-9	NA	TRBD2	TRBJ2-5	CASSWGGTQYF	TGTGCCAGCAGCTGGGGGGGGACCCAGTACTTC
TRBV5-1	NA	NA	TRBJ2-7	CASSLLDSTYEQYF	TGCGCCAGCAGCTTGTTGGACAGTACCTACGAGCAGTACTTC
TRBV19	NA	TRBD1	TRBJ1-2	CASSSRDRALGYTF	TGTGCCAGTAGTTCTCGGGACAGGGCGCTTGGCTACACCTTC
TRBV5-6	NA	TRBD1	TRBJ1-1	CASSLGGGVHTEAFF	TGTGCCAGCAGCTTGGGAGGGGGCGTACACACTGAAGCTTTCTTT
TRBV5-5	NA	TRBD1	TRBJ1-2	CASSQGQGYGYTF	TGTGCCAGCAGCCAGGGACAGGGCTATGGCTACACCTTC
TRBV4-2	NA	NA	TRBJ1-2	CASSQDPGGSKVFF	TGTGCCAGCAGCCAAGATCCCGGAGGGTCCAAGGTGTTCTTC
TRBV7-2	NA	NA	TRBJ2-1	CASSSTPGLEQFF	TGTGCCAGCAGCTCTACGCCGGGGTTGGAGCAGTTCTTC
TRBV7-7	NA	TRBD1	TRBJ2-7	CASSARQGASYEQYF	TGTGCTAGCAGCGCTAGACAGGGGGCCTCCTACGAGCAGTACTTC
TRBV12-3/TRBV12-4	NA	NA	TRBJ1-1	CASTDTGQAFF	TGTGCCAGCACCGATACAGGGCAGGCTTTCTTT
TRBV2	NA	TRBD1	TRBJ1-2	CASSGQGVGYTF	TGTGCCAGCAGTGGACAGGGGGTTGGCTACACCTTC
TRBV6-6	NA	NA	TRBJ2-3	CASEGRDSTDTQYF	TGTGCCTCCGAAGGGCGGGACTCCACAGATACGCAGTATTTT
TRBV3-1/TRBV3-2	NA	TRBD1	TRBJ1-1	CASSPWDRDEAFF	TGTGCCAGCAGCCCCTGGGACAGGGATGAAGCTTTCTTT
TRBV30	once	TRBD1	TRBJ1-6	CAWSDTGQVGSLHF	TGTGCCTGGAGTGATACGGGACAGGTGGGATCCCTCCACTTT
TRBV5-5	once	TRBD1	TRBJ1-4	CASSAGQGREKLFF	TGTGCCAGCAGCGCGGGACAGGGTAGGGAAAAACTGTTTTTT
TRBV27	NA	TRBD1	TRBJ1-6	CASSPLTGFNSPLHF	TGTGCCAGCAGTCCGTTGACAGGGTTTAATTCACCCCTCCACTTT
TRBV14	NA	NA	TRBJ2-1	CASSPQGNEQFF	TGTGCCAGCAGCCCCCAGGGTAATGAGCAGTTCTTC
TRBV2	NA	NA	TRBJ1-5	CASTPGGLPQHF	TGTGCCAGCACCCCTGGGGGGTTGCCCCAGCATTTT
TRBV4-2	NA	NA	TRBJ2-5	CASSQESGGFLETQYF	TGTGCCAGCAGCCAAGAATCAGGCGGGTTTCTAGAGACCCAGTACTTC
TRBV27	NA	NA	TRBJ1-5	CASKGGFGSNQPQHF	TGTGCCAGCAAGGGGGGGTTCGGAAGCAATCAGCCCCAGCATTTT
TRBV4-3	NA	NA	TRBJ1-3	CASSDSLSSGNTIYF	TGCGCCAGCAGCGACTCACTGAGCTCTGGAAACACCATATATTTT
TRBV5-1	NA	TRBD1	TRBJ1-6	CASSPGQNNSPLHF	TGCGCCAGCAGCCCGGGACAGAATAATTCACCCCTCCACTTT
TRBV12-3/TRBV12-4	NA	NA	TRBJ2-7	CAISEGGVYEQYF	TGTGCCATTTCGGAGGGGGGGGTCTACGAGCAGTACTTC
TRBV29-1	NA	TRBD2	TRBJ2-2	CSVRGGNTGELFF	TGCAGTGTCCGGGGGGGGAACACCGGGGAGCTGTTTTTT
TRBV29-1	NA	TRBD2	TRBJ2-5	CSVEEGSGGAKTQYF	TGCAGCGTTGAAGAAGGCAGCGGGGGGGCGAAGACCCAGTACTTC
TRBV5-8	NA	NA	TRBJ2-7	CASSLGQPPKNF	TGTGCCAGCAGCTTGGGACAGCCACCCAAGAACTTC
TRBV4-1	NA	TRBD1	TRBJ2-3	CASSRGQGGVTDTQYF	TGCGCCAGCAGCCGAGGACAGGGGGGAGTCACAGATACGCAGTATTTT